These 5 T cell receptor beta chains were all obtained from the same sample, sequenced in a study of cytomegalovirus exposure and HLA in healthy donors. The PCR was carried out with 60 Vbeta primers and 13 Jbeta primers. Sequenced by immunoSEQ multiplex PCR; TCRdb stores in-frame clones only, minus some. Counted here are under 120,000 clones, about 83% occurring once; the ten biggest clones make up 5.2%. Material: PBMCs. These receptors came from a female donor in good health and CMV-seropositive.

This rearrangement joins TRBV6-5 to TRBJ2-7; TRBD1 is a possible D gene (5 bases). The CDR3 is 15 residues long. The V end was cut by 5 bases, the J end by 4 bases, with 18 bases between. Germline CDR1 reads MNHEY; CDR2 reads SVGAGI. CDR3 sequence reads: CASSKGQSGRYEQYF. The CDR3 nucleotides read TGTGCCAGCAGTAAGGGGCAGTCAGGGCGGTACGAGCAGTACTTC.

V is TRBV29-1 and J is TRBJ2-5, with TRBD1 as a possible D gene (6 bases). V was pared by 1 base and J by 0 bases, with 6 bases between. CDR1 SQVTM and CDR2 ANQGSEA come from the germline V gene. CDR3 size: 13 residues. Written as DNA, the CDR3 is TGCAGCGTTGAAGGGACAGACCAAGAGACCCAGTACTTC. Translating gives CSVEGTDQETQYF.

This clone was detected a few times. V usage is TRBV5-5 and J usage is TRBJ2-7, with TRBD1 matching over 8 bases. Germline trimming cut 5 bases from V and 6 bases from J; bases unmatched to any gene: 7. This CDR3 spans 13 amino acids. Germline V gene lookup returns CDR1 SGHKS and CDR2 YYEKEE (reference sequence). The CDR3 coding sequence is TGTGCCAGCAGTCTGACAGGGGCCGGCGAGCAGTACTTC. Protein product: CASSLTGAGEQYF. Based on the CDR3 plus reference TRBV5-5 and TRBJ2-7, the full variable domain is DAGVTQSPTHLIKTRGQQVTLRCSPISGHKSVSWYQQVLGQGPQFIFQYYEKEERGRGNFPDRFSARQFPNYSSELNVNALLLGDSALYLCASSLTGAGEQYFGPGTRLTVT.

This clone was observed a handful of times. V is TRBV5-8 and J is TRBJ2-1, with 9 bases fitting TRBD2. The CDR3 extends over 14 amino acids. V lost 4 bases, J lost 10 bases, and 9 bases stayed unmatched. The germline CDR1 and CDR2 sequences are SGHTS and YDEGEE. The CDR3 DNA is TGTGCCAGCAGCAAGGAAGGTAGCGGGAGAGAGCAGTTCTTC. Amino acid sequence: CASSKEGSGREQFF.

The CDR3: CASSFGVGRETQYF. The CDR3 DNA follows: TGTGCCAGCAGCTTCGGGGTAGGCCGAGAGACCCAGTACTTC. The rearrangement uses TRBV7-3 and TRBJ2-5, with TRBD2 as a possible D gene (5 bases). Trimming cost V 3 bases and J 4 bases, with 12 bases left between them. The V gene's germline CDR1 is SGHTA and CDR2 FQGTGA. The CDR3 consists of 14 residues.